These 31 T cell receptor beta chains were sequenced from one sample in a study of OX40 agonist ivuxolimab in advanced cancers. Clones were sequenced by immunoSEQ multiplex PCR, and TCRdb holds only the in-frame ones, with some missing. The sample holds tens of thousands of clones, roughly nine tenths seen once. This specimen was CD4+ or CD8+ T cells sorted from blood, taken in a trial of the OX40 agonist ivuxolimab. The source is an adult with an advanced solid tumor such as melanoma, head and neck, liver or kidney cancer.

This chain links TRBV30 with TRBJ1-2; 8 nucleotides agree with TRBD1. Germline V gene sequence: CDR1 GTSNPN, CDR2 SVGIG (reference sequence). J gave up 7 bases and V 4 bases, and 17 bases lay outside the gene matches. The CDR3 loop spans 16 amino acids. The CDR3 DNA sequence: TGTGCCTGGACCTACCCCGGACAGGGAACCTCTCGTGGCTACACCTTC. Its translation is CAWTYPGQGTSRGYTF.

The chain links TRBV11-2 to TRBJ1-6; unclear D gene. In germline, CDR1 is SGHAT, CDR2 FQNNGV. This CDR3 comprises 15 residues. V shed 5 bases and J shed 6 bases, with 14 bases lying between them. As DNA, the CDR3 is TGTGCCAGCAGCCCCTATCCGGTTTTTAATTCACCCCTCCACTTT. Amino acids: CASSPYPVFNSPLHF.

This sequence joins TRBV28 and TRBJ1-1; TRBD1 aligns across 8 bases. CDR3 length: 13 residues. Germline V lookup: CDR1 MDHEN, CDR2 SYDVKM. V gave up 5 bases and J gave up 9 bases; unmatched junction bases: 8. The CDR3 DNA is TGTGCCAGCAGTCCAGCGGACAGGGCAAAAGCTTTCTTT. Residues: CASSPADRAKAFF.

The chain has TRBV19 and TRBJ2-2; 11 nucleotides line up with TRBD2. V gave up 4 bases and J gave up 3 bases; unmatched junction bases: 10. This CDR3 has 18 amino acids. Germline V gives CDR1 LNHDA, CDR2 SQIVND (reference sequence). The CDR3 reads CASSTRTSGPSDTGELFF. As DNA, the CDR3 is TGTGCCAGTAGTACCCGGACTAGCGGGCCCTCGGACACCGGGGAGCTGTTTTTT.

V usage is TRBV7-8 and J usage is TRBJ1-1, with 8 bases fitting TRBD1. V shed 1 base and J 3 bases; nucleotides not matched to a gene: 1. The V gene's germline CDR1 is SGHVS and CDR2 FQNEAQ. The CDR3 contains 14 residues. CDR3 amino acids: CASSLVQGDTEAFF. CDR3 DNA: TGTGCCAGCAGCTTAGTACAGGGGGACACTGAAGCTTTCTTT. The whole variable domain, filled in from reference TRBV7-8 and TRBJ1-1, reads GAGVSQSPRYKVAKRGQDVALRCDPISGHVSLFWYQQALGQGPEFLTYFQNEAQLDKSGLPSDRFFAERPEGSVSTLKIQRTQQEDSAVYLCASSLVQGDTEAFFGQGTRLTVV.

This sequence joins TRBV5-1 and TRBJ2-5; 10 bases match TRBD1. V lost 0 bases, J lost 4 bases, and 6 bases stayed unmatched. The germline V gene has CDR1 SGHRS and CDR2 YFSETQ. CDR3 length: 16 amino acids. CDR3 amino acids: CASSLGLGTGVETQYF. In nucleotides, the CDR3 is TGCGCCAGCAGCTTGGGTTTAGGGACAGGGGTAGAGACCCAGTACTTC.

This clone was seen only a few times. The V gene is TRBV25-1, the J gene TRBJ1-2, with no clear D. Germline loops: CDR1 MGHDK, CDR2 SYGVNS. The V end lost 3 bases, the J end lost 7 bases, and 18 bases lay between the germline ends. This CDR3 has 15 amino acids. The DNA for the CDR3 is TGTGCCAGCAGTGATACTGGGAGGGCGTATATTGGCTACACCTTC. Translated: CASSDTGRAYIGYTF.

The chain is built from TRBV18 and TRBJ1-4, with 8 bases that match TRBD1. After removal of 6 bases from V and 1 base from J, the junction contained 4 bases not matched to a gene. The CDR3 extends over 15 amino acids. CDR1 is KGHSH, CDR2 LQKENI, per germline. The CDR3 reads CASSLDRGTNEKLFF. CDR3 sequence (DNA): TGTGCCAGCTCGCTCGACAGGGGAACTAATGAAAAACTGTTTTTT. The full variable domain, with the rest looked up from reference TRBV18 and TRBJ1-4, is NAGVMQNPRHLVRRRGQEARLRCSPMKGHSHVYWYRQLPEEGLKFMVYLQKENIIDESGMPKERFSAEFPKEGPSILRIQQVVRGDSAAYFCASSLDRGTNEKLFFGSGTQLSVL.

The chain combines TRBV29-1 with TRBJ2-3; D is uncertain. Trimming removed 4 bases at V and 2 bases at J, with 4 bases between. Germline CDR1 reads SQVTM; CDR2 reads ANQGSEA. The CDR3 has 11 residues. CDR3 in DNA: TGCAGCGTTGGGATCACAGATACGCAGTATTTT. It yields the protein CSVGITDTQYF.

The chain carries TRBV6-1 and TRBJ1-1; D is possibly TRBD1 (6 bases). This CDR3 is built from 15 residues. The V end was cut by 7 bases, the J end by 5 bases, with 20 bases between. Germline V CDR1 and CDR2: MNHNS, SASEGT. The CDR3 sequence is CASKTGLLWVTEAFF. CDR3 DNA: TGTGCCAGCAAGACAGGTCTACTCTGGGTTACTGAAGCTTTCTTT.

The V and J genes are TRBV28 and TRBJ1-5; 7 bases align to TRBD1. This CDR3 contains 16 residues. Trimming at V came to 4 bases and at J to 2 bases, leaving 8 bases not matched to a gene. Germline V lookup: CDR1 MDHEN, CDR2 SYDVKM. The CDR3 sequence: CASSSHSGGGNQPQHF. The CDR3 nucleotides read TGTGCCAGCAGTTCGCATTCAGGGGGTGGCAATCAGCCCCAGCATTTT.

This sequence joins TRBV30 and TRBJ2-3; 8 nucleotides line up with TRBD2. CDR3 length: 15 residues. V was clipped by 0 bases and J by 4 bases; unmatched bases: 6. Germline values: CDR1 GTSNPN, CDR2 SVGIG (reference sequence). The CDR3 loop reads CAWSVRTGGPDTQYF. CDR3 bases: TGTGCCTGGAGTGTACGGACGGGAGGGCCAGATACGCAGTATTTT.

CDR3 loop: CASSLNGREYEQYF. In nucleotides, the CDR3 is TGTGCCAGCAGTTTAAACGGCAGGGAGTACGAGCAGTACTTC. This chain links TRBV27 with TRBJ2-7; perhaps D is TRBD1 or TRBD2 (5 bases each). The germline V and J ends were trimmed by 2 bases and 4 bases, with 12 bases remaining between them. This CDR3 has 14 residues. Per the germline V gene, CDR1 is MNHEY and CDR2 is SMNVEV (reference sequence).

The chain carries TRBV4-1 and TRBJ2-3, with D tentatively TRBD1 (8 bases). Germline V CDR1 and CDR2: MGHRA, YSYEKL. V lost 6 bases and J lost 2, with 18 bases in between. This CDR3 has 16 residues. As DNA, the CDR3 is TGCGCCAGCAGAATCGGACAGGGAGGGTTCACAGATACGCAGTATTTT. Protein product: CASRIGQGGFTDTQYF.

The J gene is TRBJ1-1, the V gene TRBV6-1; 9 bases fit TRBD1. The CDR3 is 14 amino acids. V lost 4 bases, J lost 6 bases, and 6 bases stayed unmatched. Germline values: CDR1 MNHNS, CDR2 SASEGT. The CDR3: CASSAYRGHPEAFF. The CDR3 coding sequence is TGTGCCAGCAGTGCCTACAGGGGGCACCCTGAAGCTTTCTTT.

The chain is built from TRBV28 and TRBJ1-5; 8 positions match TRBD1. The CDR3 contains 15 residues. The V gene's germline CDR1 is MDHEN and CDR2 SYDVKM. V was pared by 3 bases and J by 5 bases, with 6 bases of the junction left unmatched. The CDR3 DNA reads TGTGCCAGCAGTTTCTCGGACAGGGTCGATCAGCCCCAGCATTTT. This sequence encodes CASSFSDRVDQPQHF.

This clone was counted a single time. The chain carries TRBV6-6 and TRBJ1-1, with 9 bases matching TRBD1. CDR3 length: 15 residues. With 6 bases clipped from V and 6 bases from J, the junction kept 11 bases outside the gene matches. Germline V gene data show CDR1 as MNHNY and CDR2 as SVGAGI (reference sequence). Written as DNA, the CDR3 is TGTGCCAGCAGCCAAGCGGGACAGGGTCGGGCTGAAGCTTTCTTT. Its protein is CASSQAGQGRAEAFF.

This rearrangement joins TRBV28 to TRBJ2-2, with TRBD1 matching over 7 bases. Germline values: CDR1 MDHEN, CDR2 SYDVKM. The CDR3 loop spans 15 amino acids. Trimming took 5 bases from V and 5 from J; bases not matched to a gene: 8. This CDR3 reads CASSVTGLKTGELFF. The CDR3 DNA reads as TGTGCCAGCAGTGTGACAGGGCTTAAGACCGGGGAGCTGTTTTTT.

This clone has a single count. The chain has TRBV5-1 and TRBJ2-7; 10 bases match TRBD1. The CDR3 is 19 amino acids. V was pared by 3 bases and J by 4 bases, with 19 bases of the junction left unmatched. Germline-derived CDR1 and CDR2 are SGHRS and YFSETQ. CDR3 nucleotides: TGCGCCAGCAGCTCGATTCGACTCCCACGGGACAGGGGAGAATACGAGCAGTACTTC. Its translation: CASSSIRLPRDRGEYEQYF.

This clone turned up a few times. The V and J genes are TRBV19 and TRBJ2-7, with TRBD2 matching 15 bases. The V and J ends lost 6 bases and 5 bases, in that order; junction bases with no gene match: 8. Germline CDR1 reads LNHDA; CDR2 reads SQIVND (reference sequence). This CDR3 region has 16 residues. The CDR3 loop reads CASRLGLAGGANEQYF. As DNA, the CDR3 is TGTGCCAGTAGATTGGGACTAGCGGGAGGTGCGAACGAGCAGTACTTC.

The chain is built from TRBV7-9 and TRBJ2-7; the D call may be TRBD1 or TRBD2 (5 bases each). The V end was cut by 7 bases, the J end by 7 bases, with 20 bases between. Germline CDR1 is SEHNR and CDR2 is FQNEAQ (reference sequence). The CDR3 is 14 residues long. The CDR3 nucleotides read TGTGCCAGCACCCGGGACCCTCACCTGGGGGAGCAGTACTTC. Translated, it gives CASTRDPHLGEQYF.

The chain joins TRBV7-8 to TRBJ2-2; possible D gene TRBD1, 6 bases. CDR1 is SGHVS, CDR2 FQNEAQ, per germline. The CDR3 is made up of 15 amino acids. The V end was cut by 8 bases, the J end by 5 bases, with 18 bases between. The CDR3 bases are TGTGCCAGCCCTGCTCTGGGGGCGGGTACCGGGGAGCTGTTTTTT. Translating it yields CASPALGAGTGELFF.

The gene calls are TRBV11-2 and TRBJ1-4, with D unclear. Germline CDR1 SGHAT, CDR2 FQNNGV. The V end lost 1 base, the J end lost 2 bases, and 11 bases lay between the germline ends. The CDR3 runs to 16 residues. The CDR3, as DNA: TGTGCCAGCAGCTTAGTCGTCGGTCGGACTAATGAAAAACTGTTTTTT. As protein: CASSLVVGRTNEKLFF.

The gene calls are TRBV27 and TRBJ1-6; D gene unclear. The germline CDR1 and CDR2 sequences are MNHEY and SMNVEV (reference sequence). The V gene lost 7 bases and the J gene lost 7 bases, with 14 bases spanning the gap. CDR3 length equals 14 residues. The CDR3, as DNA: TGTGCCAGCAAAGGCTCCCTGGGGAATTCACCCCTCCACTTT. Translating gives CASKGSLGNSPLHF.

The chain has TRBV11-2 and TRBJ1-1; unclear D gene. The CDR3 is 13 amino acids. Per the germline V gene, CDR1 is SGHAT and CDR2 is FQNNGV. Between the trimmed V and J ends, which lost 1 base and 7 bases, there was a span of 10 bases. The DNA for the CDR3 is TGTGCCAGCAGCTTAGCATTAGGGATTGAAGCTTTCTTT. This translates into CASSLALGIEAFF.

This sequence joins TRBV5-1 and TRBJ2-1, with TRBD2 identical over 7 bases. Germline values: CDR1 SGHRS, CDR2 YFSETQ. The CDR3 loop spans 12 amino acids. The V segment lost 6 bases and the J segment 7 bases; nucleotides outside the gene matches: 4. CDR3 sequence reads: CASNLRGNEQFF. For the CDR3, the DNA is TGCGCCAGCAATCTGCGGGGGAATGAGCAGTTCTTC.

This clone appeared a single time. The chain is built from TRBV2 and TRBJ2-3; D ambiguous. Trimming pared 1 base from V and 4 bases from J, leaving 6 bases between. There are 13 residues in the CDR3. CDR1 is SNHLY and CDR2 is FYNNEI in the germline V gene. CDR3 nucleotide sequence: TGTGCCAGCAGTGAAGACCTCGCAGATACGCAGTATTTT. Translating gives CASSEDLADTQYF.

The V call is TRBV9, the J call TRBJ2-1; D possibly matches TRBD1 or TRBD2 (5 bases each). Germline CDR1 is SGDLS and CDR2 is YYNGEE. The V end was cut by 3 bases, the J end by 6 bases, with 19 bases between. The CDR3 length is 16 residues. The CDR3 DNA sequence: TGTGCCAGCAGCGCTTCCGGGACGGGCCCCAGCAATGAGCAGTTCTTC. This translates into CASSASGTGPSNEQFF.

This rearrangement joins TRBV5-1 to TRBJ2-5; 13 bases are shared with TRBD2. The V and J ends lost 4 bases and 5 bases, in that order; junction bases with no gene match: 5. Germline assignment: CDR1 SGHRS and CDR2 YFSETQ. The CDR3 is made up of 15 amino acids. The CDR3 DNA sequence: TGCGCCAGCAGCCCGACTAGCGGGGGGCCGGAGACCCAGTACTTC. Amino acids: CASSPTSGGPETQYF.

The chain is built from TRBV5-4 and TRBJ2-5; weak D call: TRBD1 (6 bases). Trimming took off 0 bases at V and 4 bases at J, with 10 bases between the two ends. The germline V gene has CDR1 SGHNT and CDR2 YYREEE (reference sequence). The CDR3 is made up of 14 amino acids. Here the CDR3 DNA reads TGTGCCAGCAGCTTGGTGACAGGACTAGAGACCCAGTACTTC. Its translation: CASSLVTGLETQYF. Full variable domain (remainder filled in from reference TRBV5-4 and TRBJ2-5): ETGVTQSPTHLIKTRGQQVTLRCSSQSGHNTVSWYQQALGQGPQFIFQYYREEENGRGNFPPRFSGLQFPNYSSELNVNALELDDSALYLCASSLVTGLETQYFGPGTRLLVL.

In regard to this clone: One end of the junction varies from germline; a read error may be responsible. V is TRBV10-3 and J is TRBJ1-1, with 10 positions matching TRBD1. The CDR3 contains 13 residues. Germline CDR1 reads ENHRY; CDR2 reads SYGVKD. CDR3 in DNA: TGTGCCATCACTGAGACAGGGGGCTCTGAAGCTTTCTTT. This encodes CAITETGGSEAFF.